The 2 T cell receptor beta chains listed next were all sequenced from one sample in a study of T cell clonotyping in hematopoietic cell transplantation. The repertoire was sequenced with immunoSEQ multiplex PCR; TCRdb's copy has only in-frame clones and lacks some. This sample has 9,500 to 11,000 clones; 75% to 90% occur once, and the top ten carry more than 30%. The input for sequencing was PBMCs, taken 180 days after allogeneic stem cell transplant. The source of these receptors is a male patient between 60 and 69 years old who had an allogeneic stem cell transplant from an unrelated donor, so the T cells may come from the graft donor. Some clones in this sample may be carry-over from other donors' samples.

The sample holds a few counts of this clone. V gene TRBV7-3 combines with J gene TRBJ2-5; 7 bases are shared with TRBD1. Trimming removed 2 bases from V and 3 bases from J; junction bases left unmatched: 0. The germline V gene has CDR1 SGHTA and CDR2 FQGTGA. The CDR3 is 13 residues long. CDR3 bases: TGTGCCAGCAGCTTACAGGGGGAAGAGACCCAGTACTTC. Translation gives CASSLQGEETQYF.

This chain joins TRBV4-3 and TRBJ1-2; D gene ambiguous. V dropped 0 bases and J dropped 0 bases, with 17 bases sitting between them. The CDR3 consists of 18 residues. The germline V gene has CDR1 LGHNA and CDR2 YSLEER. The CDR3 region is CASSQELGEGSTNYGYTF. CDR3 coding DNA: TGCGCCAGCAGCCAAGAATTAGGAGAAGGTTCGACTAACTATGGCTACACCTTC.